These 23 T cell receptor beta chains originate from one sample sequenced in a study of T-cell memory formation after mild COVID-19. TCRdb re-derived calls from the 5' RACE reads in MiXCR, one entry per CDR3 protein. The sample lists hundreds of thousands of distinct CDR3 sequences, approximately 19% seen once, with more than 10% in the top ten. Sequenced: PBMCs or a T cell subset sorted from them (not recorded which). These receptors all stem from an adult woman who had mild COVID-19 (a few samples of this study predate the infection). Cell type and time point are not known.

The chain is built from TRBV7-8 and TRBJ2-5; 10 bases agree with TRBD2. V was clipped by 3 bases and J by 1 base; unmatched bases: 2. The CDR3 spans 15 residues. The germline V gene has CDR1 SGHVS and CDR2 FQNEAQ. CDR3 in DNA: TGTGCCAGCAGCTTTACTAGCGGGACCCAAGAGACCCAGTACTTC. Its protein is CASSFTSGTQETQYF.

This rearrangement joins TRBV7-6 to TRBJ2-2; perhaps TRBD1 as D (8 bases). This CDR3 is 15 amino acids long. Germline CDR1 reads SGHVS; CDR2 reads FNYEAQ. Trimming removed 6 bases at V and 1 base at J, with 12 bases between. CDR3 residues: CASRGGTGNTGELFF. The CDR3 DNA reads as TGTGCCAGCAGGGGGGGGACAGGGAACACCGGGGAGCTGTTTTTT.

The CDR3 nucleotides read TGTGCCAGCAGCCCAGACAAGATATTAAGGGACAGCAATCAGCCCCAGCATTTT. Protein: CASSPDKILRDSNQPQHF. The rearrangement joins TRBV3-1 to TRBJ1-5; D is perhaps TRBD1 (5 bases). The CDR3 covers 18 residues. The germline V and J ends were trimmed by 4 bases and 1 base, with 20 bases remaining between them. CDR1 LGHDT and CDR2 YNNKEL come from the germline V gene (reference sequence).

This clonotype was seen repeatedly, ten times or more. The chain uses TRBV24-1 and TRBJ2-1; D unclear. CDR1 KGHDR and CDR2 SFDVKD come from the germline V gene. The V end was cut by 5 bases, the J end by 2 bases, with 18 bases between. This CDR3 comprises 17 residues. In DNA, the CDR3 is TGTGCCACCAGTGCGGTCCCGTCAACCGCGACCTACAATGAGCAGTTCTTC. Amino acid sequence: CATSAVPSTATYNEQFF.

This clonotype came up a few times. This rearrangement joins TRBV24-1 to TRBJ2-7; D gene uncertain. The CDR3 runs 12 residues. CDR1 is KGHDR, CDR2 SFDVKD, per germline. V was clipped by 1 base and J by 3 bases, with 3 bases between them. Here the CDR3 reads CATSDFGYEQYF. The DNA for the CDR3 is TGTGCCACCAGTGATTTCGGCTACGAGCAGTACTTC.

The V call is TRBV5-8, the J call TRBJ2-5; 9 bases agree with TRBD1. With 3 bases clipped from V and 1 base from J, the junction kept 4 bases outside the gene matches. The germline V gene encodes CDR1 SGHTS and CDR2 YDEGEE. The CDR3 contains 15 residues. The CDR3 loop reads CASSYPTGGQETQYF. CDR3 DNA: TGTGCCAGCAGCTACCCGACAGGGGGCCAAGAGACCCAGTACTTC.

This clonotype has a handful of counts. The CDR3 region is CSARRANEQFF. The CDR3 DNA sequence: TGCAGTGCTAGGAGGGCTAATGAGCAGTTCTTC. The V call is TRBV20-1, the J call TRBJ2-1, with D tentatively TRBD2 (5 bases). The CDR3 runs to 11 residues. V shed 3 bases and J shed 7 bases, with 7 bases lying between them. Germline lookup yields CDR1 DFQATT and CDR2 SNEGSKA (reference sequence).

The chain uses TRBV20-1 and TRBJ2-1; a weak D match, TRBD1 (6 bases). This CDR3 is built from 12 residues. Germline CDR1 and CDR2: DFQATT and SNEGSKA (reference sequence). V was trimmed by 6 bases and J by 2 bases, leaving 8 bases between them. The CDR3: CSAWDTYNEQFF. The CDR3 DNA is TGCAGTGCGTGGGACACCTACAATGAGCAGTTCTTC.

The chain combines TRBV7-8 with TRBJ1-5; D might be TRBD1 (5 bases). The V end lost 5 bases, the J end lost 0 bases, and 20 bases lay between the germline ends. Germline-derived CDR1 and CDR2 are SGHVS and FQNEAQ. This CDR3 contains 18 residues. CDR3: CASSADSRGLYSNQPQHF. The CDR3 region has the DNA TGTGCCAGCAGCGCGGACTCAAGGGGCCTATATAGCAATCAGCCCCAGCATTTT. Full variable domain (outside the CDR3, taken from reference TRBV7-8 and TRBJ1-5): GAGVSQSPRYKVAKRGQDVALRCDPISGHVSLFWYQQALGQGPEFLTYFQNEAQLDKSGLPSDRFFAERPEGSVSTLKIQRTQQEDSAVYLCASSADSRGLYSNQPQHFGDGTRLSIL.

This chain links TRBV2 with TRBJ1-2; D remains unclear. This CDR3 has 11 amino acids. V lost 6 bases and J lost 7, with 9 bases in between. CDR1 is SNHLY, CDR2 FYNNEI, per germline. This CDR3 is CASRYDAGYTF. CDR3 in DNA: TGTGCCAGCAGATACGATGCTGGCTACACCTTC. Full variable domain (remainder filled in from reference TRBV2 and TRBJ1-2): EPEVTQTPSHQVTQMGQEVILRCVPISNHLYFYWYRQILGQKVEFLVSFYNNEISEKSEIFDDQFSVERPDGSNFTLKIRSTKLEDSAMYFCASRYDAGYTFGSGTRLTVV.

This clonotype was detected only a few times. This chain links TRBV20-1 with TRBJ2-1, with D perhaps matching TRBD2 (6 bases). CDR3 size: 15 residues. The V gene lost 3 bases and the J gene lost 8 bases, with 20 bases spanning the gap. Germline V lookup: CDR1 DFQATT, CDR2 SNEGSKA (reference sequence). CDR3 nucleotides: TGCAGTGCTAGGGTGGGCTACAGGAGGGGCGATGAGCAGTTCTTC. This sequence encodes CSARVGYRRGDEQFF.

This clonotype was detected only a few times. The gene calls are TRBV11-3 and TRBJ2-7, with a tentative D call TRBD2 (6 bases). The germline V gene has CDR1 SGHNT and CDR2 YENEEA. Trimming removed 6 bases at V and 5 bases at J, with 17 bases between. The CDR3 runs to 14 residues. The CDR3 DNA reads TGTGCCAGCAGGGGGGACGGGAGCCTAAACGAGCAGTACTTC. This translates into CASRGDGSLNEQYF.

The rearrangement uses TRBV6-2 or TRBV6-3 and TRBJ2-7; D ambiguous. CDR1 and CDR2 (germline): MNHEY, SVGEGT. The V gene lost 0 bases and the J gene lost 6 bases, with 12 bases spanning the gap. The CDR3 has 14 amino acids. In DNA, the CDR3 is TGTGCCAGCAGTTACTCGAATGTTTACACCGAGCAGTACTTC. It codes for CASSYSNVYTEQYF.

The chain links TRBV6-1 to TRBJ2-1; D remains unclear. V gave up 1 base and J gave up 7 bases, with 5 bases separating them. This CDR3 spans 12 amino acids. Germline CDR1 is MNHNS and CDR2 is SASEGT. The CDR3 DNA sequence: TGTGCCAGCAGTGAAGAAGCAAATGAGCAGTTCTTC. This encodes CASSEEANEQFF.

Turning to this clonotype: As the CDR3 is not closed by the conserved phenylalanine or tryptophan, this likely results from a read error. The chain couples TRBV25-1 to TRBJ1-4; D is unclear. Looked up from germline, CDR1 is MGHDK and CDR2 is SYGVNS. The CDR3 length is 16 residues. V was clipped by 4 bases and J by 0 bases, with 12 bases between them. CDR3 protein: CASSAQTIATNEKLFL. The CDR3 DNA follows: TGTGCCAGCAGTGCCCAGACAATTGCAACTAATGAAAAACTGTTTCTT.

The chain recombines TRBV6-5 with TRBJ1-6; tentative D call: TRBD1 (6 bases). The V gene lost 6 bases and the J gene lost 7 bases, with 16 bases spanning the gap. Germline loops: CDR1 MNHEY, CDR2 SVGAGI. CDR3 length: 15 residues. CDR3 sequence (DNA): TGTGCCAGCAGGGAACAGGGTCTAGAAAATTCACCCCTCCACTTT. Protein sequence: CASREQGLENSPLHF.

The CDR3 region has the DNA TGTGCCAGCAGTTTACCGCGGGACAGGGGCGAGGAGAACATTCAGTACTTC. Its translation is CASSLPRDRGEENIQYF. This rearrangement joins TRBV12-3 or TRBV12-4 to TRBJ2-4; 10 bases agree with TRBD1. The CDR3 consists of 17 residues. The J segment lost 7 bases and the V segment lost 2 bases, leaving 11 bases of the junction unmatched.

V and J are TRBV19 and TRBJ2-1; weak D call: TRBD1 (6 bases). V lost 7 bases and J lost 6, with 16 bases in between. CDR3 length: 14 residues. Germline V gene lookup returns CDR1 LNHDA and CDR2 SQIVND (reference sequence). The CDR3 spells CASNAQGYSNEQFF. DNA of the CDR3: TGTGCCAGTAATGCACAGGGATACTCCAATGAGCAGTTCTTC.

CDR3 nucleotides: TGTGCCAGCAGTTCGGACAGCCTGTCCGAGCAGTACTTC. Translating it yields CASSSDSLSEQYF. The rearrangement uses TRBV6-6 and TRBJ2-7; tentatively, D is TRBD1 (6 bases). This CDR3 is built from 13 residues. The V gene lost 4 bases and the J gene lost 6 bases, with 13 bases spanning the gap. CDR1 is MNHNY and CDR2 is SVGAGI in the germline V gene (reference sequence).

This CDR3 is CASSLPRLWRDEQFF. In DNA form, the CDR3 reads TGTGCCAGCAGCCTGCCCAGGCTGTGGCGGGATGAGCAGTTCTTC. The V call is TRBV5-6, the J call TRBJ2-1; D perhaps matches TRBD2 (5 bases). This CDR3 region has 15 residues. Germline CDR1 is SGHDT and CDR2 is YYEEEE. The germline V and J ends were trimmed by 4 bases and 8 bases, with 19 bases remaining between them.

V usage is TRBV21-1 and J usage is TRBJ2-2; the D call in the table, TRBD1, was not verified against the DNA. TRBV21-1 is a listed pseudogene. The length of the CDR3 is 19 residues. DNA of the CDR3: TGTGCCAGCAGCAAAAAAGCCCCATTAGACAGGGGCTGTACCGGGGAGCTGTTTTTT. It encodes CASSKKAPLDRGCTGELFF.

V gene TRBV28 combines with J gene TRBJ1-5, with TRBD1 as a possible D gene (5 bases). The germline V and J ends were trimmed by 5 bases and 7 bases, with 9 bases remaining between them. CDR3 length: 12 amino acids. CDR1 is MDHEN, CDR2 SYDVKM, per germline. CDR3: CASSTQGQPQHF. The DNA for the CDR3 is TGTGCCAGCAGTACTCAGGGACAGCCCCAGCATTTT.

The CDR3 DNA is TGCAGCGGGGTCGGGGGGGCCTTGGAGACCCAGTACTTC. Protein: CSGVGGALETQYF. V is TRBV20-1 and J is TRBJ2-5, with 8 bases that match TRBD2. The CDR3 is 13 residues long. From germline, CDR1 is DFQATT and CDR2 SNEGSKA (reference sequence).